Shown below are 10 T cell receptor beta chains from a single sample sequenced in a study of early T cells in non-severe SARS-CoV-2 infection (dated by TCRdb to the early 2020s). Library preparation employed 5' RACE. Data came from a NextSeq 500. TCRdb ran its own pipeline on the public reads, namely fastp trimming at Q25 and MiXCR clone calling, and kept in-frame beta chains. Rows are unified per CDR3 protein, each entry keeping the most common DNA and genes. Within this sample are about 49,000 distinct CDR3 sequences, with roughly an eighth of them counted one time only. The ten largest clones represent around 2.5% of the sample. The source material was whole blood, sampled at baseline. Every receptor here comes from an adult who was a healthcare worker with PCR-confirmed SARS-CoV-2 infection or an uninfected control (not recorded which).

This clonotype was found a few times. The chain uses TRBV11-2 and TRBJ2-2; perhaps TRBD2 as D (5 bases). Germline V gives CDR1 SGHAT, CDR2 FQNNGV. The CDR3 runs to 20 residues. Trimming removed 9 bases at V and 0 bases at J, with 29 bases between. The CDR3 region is CARTELLSRSGSANTGELFF. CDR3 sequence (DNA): TGTGCCAGAACCGAATTGTTGAGTAGGTCGGGGTCCGCGAACACCGGGGAGCTGTTTTTT.

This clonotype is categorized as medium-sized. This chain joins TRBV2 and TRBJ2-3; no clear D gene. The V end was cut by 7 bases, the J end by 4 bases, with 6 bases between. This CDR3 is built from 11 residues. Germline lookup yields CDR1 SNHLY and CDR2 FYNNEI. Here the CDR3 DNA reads TGTGCCAGCATACTCGCAGATACGCAGTATTTT. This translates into CASILADTQYF.

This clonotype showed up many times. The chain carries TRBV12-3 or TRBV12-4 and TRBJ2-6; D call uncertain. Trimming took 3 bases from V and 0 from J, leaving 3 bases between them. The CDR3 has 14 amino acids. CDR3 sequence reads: CASSFVSGANVLTF. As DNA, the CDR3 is TGTGCCAGCAGTTTCGTCTCTGGGGCCAACGTCCTGACTTTC.

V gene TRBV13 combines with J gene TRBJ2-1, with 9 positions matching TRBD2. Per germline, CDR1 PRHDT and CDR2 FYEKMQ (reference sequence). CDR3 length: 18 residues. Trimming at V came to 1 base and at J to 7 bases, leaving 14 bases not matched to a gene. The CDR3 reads CASSLDSAGGRAWNEQFF. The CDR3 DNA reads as TGTGCCAGCAGCTTAGATTCGGCGGGCGGGAGGGCCTGGAATGAGCAGTTCTTC.

The CDR3 is CASSLDLSGYEQYF. The DNA of the CDR3 is TGTGCCAGCAGCTTAGATTTAAGCGGTTACGAGCAGTACTTC. This chain connects TRBV11-2 to TRBJ2-7, with D possibly TRBD2 on 5 matching bases. Germline CDR1 is SGHAT and CDR2 is FQNNGV. The V gene lost 0 bases and the J gene lost 4 bases, with 10 bases spanning the gap. The CDR3 spans 14 residues. Variable domain in full (rest from reference TRBV11-2 and TRBJ2-7): EAGVAQSPRYKIIEKRQSVAFWCNPISGHATLYWYQQILGQGPKLLIQFQNNGVVDDSQLPKDRFSAERLKGVDSTLKIQPAKLEDSAVYLCASSLDLSGYEQYFGPGTRLTVT.

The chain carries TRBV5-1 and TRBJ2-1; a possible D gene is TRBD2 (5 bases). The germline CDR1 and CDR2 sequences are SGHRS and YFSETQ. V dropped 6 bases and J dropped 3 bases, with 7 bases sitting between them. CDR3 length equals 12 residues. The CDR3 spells CASTGNYNEQFF. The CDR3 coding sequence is TGCGCCAGCACCGGGAACTACAATGAGCAGTTCTTC.

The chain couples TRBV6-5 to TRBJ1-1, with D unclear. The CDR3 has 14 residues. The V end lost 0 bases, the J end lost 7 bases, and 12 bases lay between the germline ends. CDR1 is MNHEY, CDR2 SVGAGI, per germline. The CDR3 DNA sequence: TGTGCCAGCAGTTACTCGATACGTGTTTATGAAGCTTTCTTT. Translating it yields CASSYSIRVYEAFF.

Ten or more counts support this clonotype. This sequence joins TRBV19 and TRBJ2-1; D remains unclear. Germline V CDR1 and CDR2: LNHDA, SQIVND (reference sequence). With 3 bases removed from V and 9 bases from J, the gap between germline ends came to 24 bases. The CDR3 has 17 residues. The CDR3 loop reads CASSIPSLEKVASEQFF. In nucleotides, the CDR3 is TGTGCCAGTAGTATCCCCTCGTTAGAGAAGGTGGCGAGTGAGCAGTTCTTC.

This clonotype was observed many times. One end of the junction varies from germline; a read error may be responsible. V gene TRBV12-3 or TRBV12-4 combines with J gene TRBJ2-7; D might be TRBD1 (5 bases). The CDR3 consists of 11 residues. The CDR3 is CASSRRQNLRF. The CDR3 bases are TGTGCCAGCAGCCGTAGACAGAACTTACGTTTC.

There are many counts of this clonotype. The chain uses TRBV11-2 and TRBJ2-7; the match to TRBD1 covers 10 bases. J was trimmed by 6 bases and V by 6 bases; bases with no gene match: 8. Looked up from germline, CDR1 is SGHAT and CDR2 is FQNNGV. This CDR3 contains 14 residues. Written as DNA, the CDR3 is TGTGCCAGCAGGGATCGGACAGGGGGTTCCGAGCAGTACTTC. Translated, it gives CASRDRTGGSEQYF.